A selection of T cell receptor beta chains follows, all from one sample in a study of blood T cell repertoires in COVID-19. Sequencing used immunoSEQ multiplex PCR; TCRdb keeps in-frame clones, though not all of them. Found here are around 300,000 clones, 86% of them singletons; the top ten hold about 2.6%. The sample consisted of PBMCs or T cells enriched from blood (not recorded which). These TCRs come from a woman younger than 30 who had recovered from COVID-19. Both conserved end residues are trimmed from each CDR3. Clone size, where shown, is once, few, many, or a class for clones that have expanded.

- TRBV5-4 ASSPGGANTEAF
once TRBV5-1 ASSSGLTTEETQY
- TRBV24-1 ATSDDSGNTGELF
- TRBV5-4 ASSSLGTGFHEQY
- TRBV6-2/TRBV6-3 ASSSGYSGEFTDTQY
few TRBV6-1 ASSESGGGSYEQY
- TRBV30 AWSTGYHEKLF
- TRBV5-6 ASSPRPVQETQY
few TRBV6-4 ASSEGQGNSPLH
- TRBV27 ASSGTTGNSNQPQH
- TRBV24-1 ATSDLASGRGEQY
- TRBV7-2 ASSQDSHYGYT